The clone carrying this T cell receptor (beta chain) has ten or more counts. The antigen remains unidentified. Uncontrolled infection, other autoimmune disease, pregnancy or lactation barred patients from enrollment. This specimen comes from a study of T cells in Graves' hyperthyroidism and ophthalmopathy. Study as a whole: Pretreatment peripheral blood was obtained at initial diagnosis.

General study findings and limits: The model foresaw ophthalmopathy a median around 6.4 months prior to onset. Researchers found most expanded thyroid clonotypes above 0.001 in blood as well.

This CDR3 has 17 amino acids. CDR1 MNHEY and CDR2 SMNVEV come from the germline V gene (reference sequence). The junction had 6 bases not matched to a gene; V was cut back by 4 bases and J by 1 base. Amplification of TCR beta CDR3 regions used RNA as the template. TCR CDR3 underwent first-round RT-PCR with the HTBI primer set. TCRdb independently ran MiXCR on the multiplex PCR reads; one entry per CDR3 protein. The sample has fewer than 550,000 distinct CDR3 sequences; roughly a quarter are singletons. V is TRBV27 and J is TRBJ2-2, with 10 bases lining up with TRBD1. The sequencing sample was made of blood. This receptor was identified in a woman aged 25 to 39 with Graves' ophthalmopathy. The CDR3 region has the DNA TGTGCCAGCAGTTCCGGGACAGGGGAATTGAACACCGGGGAGCTGTTTTTT. This codes for CASSSGTGELNTGELFF.